This T cell receptor (beta chain) appears in the sequencing data of a study of graft-versus-host responses after intestinal transplantation (dated by TCRdb to 2020 to 2022). The study in broad terms: Multivisceral, liver-intestinal, or isolated intestinal transplants were received by the recipients. The cohort enrolled 24 intestinal transplant recipients, one of whom was a retransplant, and a few patients without pretransplant specimens were excluded. Rather than being sequenced by the commercial service, samples from a few later patients were sequenced in-house on an Illumina MiSeq and processed with MiXCR. A peak of at least 4% donor T cells among recipient peripheral blood mononuclear cells was the definition used for donor T cell macrochimerism. To identify alloreactive clones, pre-transplant mixed lymphocyte reaction products were sequenced and compared with unstimulated pre-transplant donor and recipient T cells. Every recipient was given anti-thymocyte globulin induction, followed by approximately 3 years of maintenance tacrolimus and steroids. Bulk TCR-beta CDR3 sequencing was used to track graft-versus-host and host-versus-graft alloreactive T cell clones in the graft, circulation and bone marrow after intestinal transplantation.

Findings and caveats that apply to the study as a whole: Peak levels of circulating GvH clones were associated with declines in HvG clones early after transplant. GvH clones were detected in recipient bone marrow, and some of these GvH clones were observed earlier in ileal mucosa or blood, consistent with an intestinal mucosal origin. Patients with donor T cell macrochimerism had high GvH to HvG T cell clonal ratios in their allografts. Conclusions were limited by the relatively low number and heterogeneity of intestinal transplant patients.

Libraries were made using the immunoSEQ multiplex PCR assay. For most patients, genomic DNA was isolated with the Qiagen DNeasy Blood and Tissue Kit and sent frozen to Adaptive Biotechnologies for TCR sequencing. For most patients, genomic DNA was subjected to high-throughput TCR-beta CDR3 sequencing by Adaptive Biotechnologies. In the source study's methods: TCR sequencing data for more than 15 patients were retrieved from Adaptive's ImmunoSEQ software; a few other patients were processed with MiXCR and VDJtools. CD4 versus CD8 sorting errors were corrected by removing sequences found in both subsets at a frequency ratio below 5:1. CDR3 nucleotide sequences shared between donor and recipient were removed because the origin of such sequences could not be assigned. To be classed as alloreactive, a clone needed at least 2-fold expansion over unstimulated cells and a minimum CFSE-low frequency of 0.002% (template counts) or 0.001% (read counts). A clone was considered mappable if detected in the sequenced pre-transplant spleen, lymph node, or MLR CFSE-low populations of the donor or recipient. The cumulative frequency of alloreactive clones was calculated as a percentage of all sequences, weighted by copy number. This is the immuneACCESS table as TCRdb keeps it, with only in-frame sequences that have V and J called. A part of the clones is gone; compared with another copy, unresolved V genes explain less than half, and the rest is unexplained. That table supplies the V and J calls and clone size; D and trimming were determined from the DNA. Recorded for this sample are 90,000 to 150,000 clones; 85% to 95% of them occurred a single time. The top ten clones comprise more than 2.5% of the sample.

Sample time point, as interpreted from the label and publication: cells obtained before transplantation from donor or recipient. CD3+CD4+ and CD3+CD8+ populations were FACS-sorted from unstimulated pre-transplant donor and recipient cells taken from spleen or lymph nodes. Comments on this clone: No cognate antigen has been identified for it. The record has no base qualities; no much larger clone is one base away.

The source of this sequence is a human donor who received an intestinal transplant. The specimen was unstimulated CD8+ T cells sorted from spleen or lymph node cells, collected before intestinal transplant.

The DNA reads TGTGCCTGGAACTCCGACAGTAGCTCCTACAATGAGCAGTTCTTC. This encodes CAWNSDSSSYNEQFF. The chain couples TRBV30 to TRBJ2-1; a tentative D call is TRBD1 (5 bases match). The germline V gene (reference sequence) sets CDR1 to GTSNPN and CDR2 to SVGIG. Measured from the cysteine to the phenylalanine, the CDR3 is 15 residues long. Only the CDR3 DNA is retained, 45 bases long and in frame from the first base. The junction carries 13 bases between V and J, which are trimmed by 4 bases and 0 bases respectively.